The T cell receptor (beta chain) described here comes from a study of shared clonotypes between healthy human individuals (dated by TCRdb to 2020 to 2021). About the study as a whole: Two women and a few men aged 18 to 49 years were included in the cohort. To increase sequencing depth and limit assay-specific biases, different laboratories used diverse techniques to prepare libraries and sequence TCR repertoires. For each donor, CD4 naive and CD4 memory were each given three plates, CD8 naive was given two plates, and CD8 memory was given one plate. To estimate repertoire size and how much clonotypes are shared between individuals, the study performed deep sequencing of blood TCR repertoires from about five healthy adults. Each donor's leukapheresis produced roughly between about 0.8 and 10 billion PBMCs. General conclusions and limits of the study: Naive subsets generally had larger estimated clonotype richness than memory subsets did. Based on pairwise subsampling, the degree of clonotype sharing among donors was expected to be affected by sequencing depth. Sampling was restricted to blood, and TCR repertoires in tissue are likely to differ from TCR repertoires in blood. Incomplete sequencing was indicated by rarefaction of sorted-subset datasets, despite the large sequencing depth. Because the study included a small number of donors, the genetic and exposure-history diversity represented was limited. When a few donors were compared, the shared fraction of clonotypes was around 4.6% for naive CD4, 3.5% for naive CD8, more than 2% for memory CD4, and 0.35% to 0.5% for memory CD8. Higher generation probabilities were observed for clonotypes shared by all four sorted-subset donors than for non-shared clonotypes.

Using the deep immunoSEQ assay, multiplex PCR amplified TCR CDR3 regions from genomic DNA. Extracted genomic DNA from each cell subset was distributed evenly across all wells of several immunoSEQ 96-well plates, and each plate was treated as a replicate. Each replicate PCR for sorted subsets received around 200 ng genomic DNA, equal to about 30,000 T cell genomes. The purified libraries were quantified using a Qubit 3.0 fluorometer, sized with a Bioanalyzer 2100, and then quantified again using the KAPA Library Quantification kit. Each immunoSEQ 96-well plate was sequenced on its own single-read 150-cycle Illumina NextSeq 550 flow cell. Per the source publication's procedure: Because the immunoSEQ output included only junctional sequences and no quality scores, the filtering could not be the same as the filtering used for full-length reads. Sequences were annotated with PyIR, a Python wrapper for IgBLAST v1.9, using IMGT germline references to assign V/J genes and CDR3. Reads were filtered out if the reads had weak V/J assignments (E-value above 1e-6), no CDR3, stop codons, out-of-frame junctions, or ambiguous translated residues. V3J clonotypes were defined as sequences sharing an identical inferred V gene, J gene, and CDR3 amino acid sequence. Percentage overlap between repertoires was computed as shared unique clonotypes divided by the size of the smaller repertoire. Three approaches were used to assess repertoire richness: RTK rarefaction, the Chao1 estimator, and Recon v2.1 estimates of unobserved clonotypes. For all TCRbeta clonotypes obtained by the gDNA method from several donors, generation probabilities were computed with OLGA. TCRdb mirrors the immuneACCESS table, restricted to in-frame sequences. Some clones are absent from its copies; in checked studies, under half trace to an unresolved V gene, and the reason for the others is unknown. D and trimming were read from the DNA, whereas the V and J calls and clone size are those reported in that table. A total of approximately 1.9 million clones appear in this sample, 80% to 95% of them only once. Together, the top ten hold 1.5% to 2% of the sample.

A note on this clone: The specificity of this receptor is unknown. Per-base quality was not reported, and no clone a single base away is much larger than it.

For the CD8 naive samples, CD45RO-negative cells were positively selected for CCR7, yielding a CD45RA+CCR7+ population from which TemRA cells were excluded. Donors were healthy HIV-negative adults with no recently reported acute infections or vaccinations. All donors were Caucasian adults living in Nashville, Tennessee, USA. After blood collection by leukapheresis, PBMCs were isolated using Ficoll-Histopaque density gradient centrifugation and then cryopreserved in the vapor phase of liquid nitrogen. Purity and quantity of every magnetically sorted T cell population were checked by analytical flow cytometry. Each sorted fraction had its genomic DNA isolated and then quantified by UV absorbance on a Nanodrop 2000c. Sequences LGHNA (CDR1) and YSLEER (CDR2) are obtained from the germline V gene. V is cut by 0 bases and J by 9 bases, and the space between the germline ends is 6 bases. The CDR3, cysteine through phenylalanine, is 13 amino acids long. Left in the record is the CDR3 DNA by itself, 39 bases read in frame from the first base.

The chain links TRBV4-3 with TRBJ1-6, with the D gene not confidently named. Sequenced input: naive CD8+ T cells from PBMCs. Taken with the paper, the label for cell subset or site translates to: CD45RA+CCR7+. This sequence originates from a young man in good health. Some clones in this sample may be carry-over from other donors' samples. The CDR3: CASSQDNGSPLHF. The nucleotides read TGCGCCAGCAGCCAAGATAACGGTTCACCCCTCCACTTT.